This TCR beta chain derives from a study of T cell responses to AZD1222 COVID-19 vaccine. The wider study: Second-dose intervals near 4 or 12 weeks were combined. Study results and limitations: After two AZD1222 doses, spike-specific TCR breadth and depth rose versus day 0. Along spike, vaccine-associated CD4 TCRs were found throughout, with dominance at 160-218 and 743-854. As reported, nearly half of all spike-specific TCRs target variant regions that are unmutated.

This CDR3 contains 18 residues. V lost 4 bases and J lost 4, with 25 bases in between. In germline, CDR1 is SEHNR, CDR2 FQNEAQ (reference sequence). Assay used: immunoSEQ multiplex PCR; TCRdb lists only in-frame clones, some missing. Among around 99,000 clones, more than 90% were seen once, and the ten largest hold about 13%. A note on this clone: Its target is not known.

This sequence was found in an adult in good health. The source was peripheral blood, collected on day 0 of AZD1222 vaccination. The V call is TRBV7-9, the J call TRBJ2-5; D might be TRBD2 (7 bases). CDR3 DNA sequence: TGTGCCAGCAGCTCCCTAGTAAAGGGGGGGAGGTCCAGAGAGACCCAGTACTTC. It specifies CASSSLVKGGRSRETQYF.